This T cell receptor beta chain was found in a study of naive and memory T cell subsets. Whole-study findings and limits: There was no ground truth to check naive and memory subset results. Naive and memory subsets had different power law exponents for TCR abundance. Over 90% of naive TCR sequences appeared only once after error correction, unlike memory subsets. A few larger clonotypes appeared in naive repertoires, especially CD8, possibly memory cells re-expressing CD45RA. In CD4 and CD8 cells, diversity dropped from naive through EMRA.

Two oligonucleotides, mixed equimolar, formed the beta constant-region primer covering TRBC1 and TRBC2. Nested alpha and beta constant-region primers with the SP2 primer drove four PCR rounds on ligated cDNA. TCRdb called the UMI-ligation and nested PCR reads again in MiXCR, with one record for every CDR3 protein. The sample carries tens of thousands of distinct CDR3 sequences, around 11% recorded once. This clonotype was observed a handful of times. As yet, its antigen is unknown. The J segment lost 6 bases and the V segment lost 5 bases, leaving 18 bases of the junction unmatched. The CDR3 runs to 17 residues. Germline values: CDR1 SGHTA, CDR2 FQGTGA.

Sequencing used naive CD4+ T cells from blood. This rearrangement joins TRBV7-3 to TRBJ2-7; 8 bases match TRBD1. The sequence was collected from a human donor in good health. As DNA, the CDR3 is TGTGCCAGCAGCCCGCCCTCTGCGGTTCAGGGGGCCGCCGAGCAGTACTTC. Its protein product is CASSPPSAVQGAAEQYF.